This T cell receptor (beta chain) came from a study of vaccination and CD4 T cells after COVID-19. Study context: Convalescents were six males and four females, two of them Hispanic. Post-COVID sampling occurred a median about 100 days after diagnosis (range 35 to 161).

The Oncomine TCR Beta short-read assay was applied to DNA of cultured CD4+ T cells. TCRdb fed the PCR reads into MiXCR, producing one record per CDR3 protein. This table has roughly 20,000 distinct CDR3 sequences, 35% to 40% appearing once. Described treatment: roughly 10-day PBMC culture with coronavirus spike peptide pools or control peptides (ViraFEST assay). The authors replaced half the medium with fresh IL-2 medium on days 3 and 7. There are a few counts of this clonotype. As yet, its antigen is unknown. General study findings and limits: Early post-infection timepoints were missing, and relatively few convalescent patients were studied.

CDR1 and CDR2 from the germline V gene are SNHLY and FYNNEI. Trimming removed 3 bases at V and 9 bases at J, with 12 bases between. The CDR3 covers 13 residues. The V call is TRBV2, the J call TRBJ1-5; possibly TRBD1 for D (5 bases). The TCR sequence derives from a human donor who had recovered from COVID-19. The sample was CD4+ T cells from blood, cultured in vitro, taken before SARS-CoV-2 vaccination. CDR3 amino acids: CASSDRENGPQHF. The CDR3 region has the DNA TGTGCCAGCAGTGACAGGGAAAACGGGCCCCAGCATTTT.